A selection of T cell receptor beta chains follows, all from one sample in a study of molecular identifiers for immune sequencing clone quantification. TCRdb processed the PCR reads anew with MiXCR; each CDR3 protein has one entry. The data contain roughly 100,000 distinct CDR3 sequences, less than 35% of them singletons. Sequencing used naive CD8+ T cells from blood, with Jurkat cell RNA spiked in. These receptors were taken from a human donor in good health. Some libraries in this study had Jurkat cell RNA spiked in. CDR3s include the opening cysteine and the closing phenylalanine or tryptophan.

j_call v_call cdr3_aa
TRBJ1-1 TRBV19 CASADRGRNTEAFF
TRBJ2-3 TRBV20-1 CSARDQAGAFGTDTQYF
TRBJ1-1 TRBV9 CASSVKATGTEAFF
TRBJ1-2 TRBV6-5 CASSSLPPRITLYGYTF
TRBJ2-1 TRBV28 CASRLASSYNEQFF
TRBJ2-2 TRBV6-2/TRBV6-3 CASSPGQGFNTGELFF
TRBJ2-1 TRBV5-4 CASSDRLGGLSYNEQFF
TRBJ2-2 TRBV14 CASSQIRQMNTGELFF
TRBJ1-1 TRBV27 CASSLGGGRAFF
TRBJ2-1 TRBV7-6 CASSLYQGTYNEQFF
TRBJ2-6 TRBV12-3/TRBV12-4 CASTSWGSGANVLTF
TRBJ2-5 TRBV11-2 CASSLGLAGVKETQYF
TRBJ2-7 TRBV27 CASSVDRDIIYEQYF
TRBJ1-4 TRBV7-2 CASSKARGEKLFF
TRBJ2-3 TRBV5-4 CASSLAPGTTDTQYF
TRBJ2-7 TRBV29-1 CSVGLAAYEQYF
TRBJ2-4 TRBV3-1 CASTPPGPRYF
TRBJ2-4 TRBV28 CASSLRGLARDIQYF
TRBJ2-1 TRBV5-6 CASRGWTSTVYNEQFF
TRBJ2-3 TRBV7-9 CASSYSGNTDTQYF
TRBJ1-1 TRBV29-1 CSAGTRSTEAFF
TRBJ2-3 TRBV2 CASITAYTQYF
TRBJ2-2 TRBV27 CASSLFWTGNTGELFF
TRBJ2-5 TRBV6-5 CASSYRTFIGEETQYF
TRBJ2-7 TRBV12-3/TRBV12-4 CASSVTSPYEQYF
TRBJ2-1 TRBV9 CASSPGVSGSDEQFF
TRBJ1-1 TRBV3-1 CASIGGMNTEAFF
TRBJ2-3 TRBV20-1 CSAVQVGTATQYF
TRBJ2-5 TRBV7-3 CASSSNGPGLKETQYF
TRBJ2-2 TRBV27 CASSLGTPGTGELFF
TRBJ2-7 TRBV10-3 CAIRAGGRQYF
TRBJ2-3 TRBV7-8 CASSLLGVSGRVGTDTQYF
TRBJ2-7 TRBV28 CASSPRGSGYEQYF
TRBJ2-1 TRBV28 CASSPPQFF
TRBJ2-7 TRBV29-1 CSVEGTGRLYEQYF
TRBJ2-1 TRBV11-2 CARSPGTSGLNEQFF
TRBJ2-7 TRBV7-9 CASSLVGTRGFYEQYF